The clone carrying this TCR beta chain has a handful of counts. TCRdb re-called the RT-PCR reads through MiXCR, storing one row per CDR3 protein. The sample records around 700,000 distinct CDR3 sequences, approximately 15% being singletons. The TCR comes from a female donor in good health, serving as a healthy control. Sequencing was done on a sample of memory CD4+ T cells from blood.

In DNA, the CDR3 is TGCAGTGCTAGGTCCAGCACGGAGACCCAGTACTTC. Protein product: CSARSSTETQYF. This chain links TRBV20-1 with TRBJ2-5; D ambiguous. The V gene's germline CDR1 is DFQATT and CDR2 SNEGSKA (reference sequence). V lost 3 bases and J 5 bases, leaving 10 bases between the germline ends. The CDR3 totals 12 residues.